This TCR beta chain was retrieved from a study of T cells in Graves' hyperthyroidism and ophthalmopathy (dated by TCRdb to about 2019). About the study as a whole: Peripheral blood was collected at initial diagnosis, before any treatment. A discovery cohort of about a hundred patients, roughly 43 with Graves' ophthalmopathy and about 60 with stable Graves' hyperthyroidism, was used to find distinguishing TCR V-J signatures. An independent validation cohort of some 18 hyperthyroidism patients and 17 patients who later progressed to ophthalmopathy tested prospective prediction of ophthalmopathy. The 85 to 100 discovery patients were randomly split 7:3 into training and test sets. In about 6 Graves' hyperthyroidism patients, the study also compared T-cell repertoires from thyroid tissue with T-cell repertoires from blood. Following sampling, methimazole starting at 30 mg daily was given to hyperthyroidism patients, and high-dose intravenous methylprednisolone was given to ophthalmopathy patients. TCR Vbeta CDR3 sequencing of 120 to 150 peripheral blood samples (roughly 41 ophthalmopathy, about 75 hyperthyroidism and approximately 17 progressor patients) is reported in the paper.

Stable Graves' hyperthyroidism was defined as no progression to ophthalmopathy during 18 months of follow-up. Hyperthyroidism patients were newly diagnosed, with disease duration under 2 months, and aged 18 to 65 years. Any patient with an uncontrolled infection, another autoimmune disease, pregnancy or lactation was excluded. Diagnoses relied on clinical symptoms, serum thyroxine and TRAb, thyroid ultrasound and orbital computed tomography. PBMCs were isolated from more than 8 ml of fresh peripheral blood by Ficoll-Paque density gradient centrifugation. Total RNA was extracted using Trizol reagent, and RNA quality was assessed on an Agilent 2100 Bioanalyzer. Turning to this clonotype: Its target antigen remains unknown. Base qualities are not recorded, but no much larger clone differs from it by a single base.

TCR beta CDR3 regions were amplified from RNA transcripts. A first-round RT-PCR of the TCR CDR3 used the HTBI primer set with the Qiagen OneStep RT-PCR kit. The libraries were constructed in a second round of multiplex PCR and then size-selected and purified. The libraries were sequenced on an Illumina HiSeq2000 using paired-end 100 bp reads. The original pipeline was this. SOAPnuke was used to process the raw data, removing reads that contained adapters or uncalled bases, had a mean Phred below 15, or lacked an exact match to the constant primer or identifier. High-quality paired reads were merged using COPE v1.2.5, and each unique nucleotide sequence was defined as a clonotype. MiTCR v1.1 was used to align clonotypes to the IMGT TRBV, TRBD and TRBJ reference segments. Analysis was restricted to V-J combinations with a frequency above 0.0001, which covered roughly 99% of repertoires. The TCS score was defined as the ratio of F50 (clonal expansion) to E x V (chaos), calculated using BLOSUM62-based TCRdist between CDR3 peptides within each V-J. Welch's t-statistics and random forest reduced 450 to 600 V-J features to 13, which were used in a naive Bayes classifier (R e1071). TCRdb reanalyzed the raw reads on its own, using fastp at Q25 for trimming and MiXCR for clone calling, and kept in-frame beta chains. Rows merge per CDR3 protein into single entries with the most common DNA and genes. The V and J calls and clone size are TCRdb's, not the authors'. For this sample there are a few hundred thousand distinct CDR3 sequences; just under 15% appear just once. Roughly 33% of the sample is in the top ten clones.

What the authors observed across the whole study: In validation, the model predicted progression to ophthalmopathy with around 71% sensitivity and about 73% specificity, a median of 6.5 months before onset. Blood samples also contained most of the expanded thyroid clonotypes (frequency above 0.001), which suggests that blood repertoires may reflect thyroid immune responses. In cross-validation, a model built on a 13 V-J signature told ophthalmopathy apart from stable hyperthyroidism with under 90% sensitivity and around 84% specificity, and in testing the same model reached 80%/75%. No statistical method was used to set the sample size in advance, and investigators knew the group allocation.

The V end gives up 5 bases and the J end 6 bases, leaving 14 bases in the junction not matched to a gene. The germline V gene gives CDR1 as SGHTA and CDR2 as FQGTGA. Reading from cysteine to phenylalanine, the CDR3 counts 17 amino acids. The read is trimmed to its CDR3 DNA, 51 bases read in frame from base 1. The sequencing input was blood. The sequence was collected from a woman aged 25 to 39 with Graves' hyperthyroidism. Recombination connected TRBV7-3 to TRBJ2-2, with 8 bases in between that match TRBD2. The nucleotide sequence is TGTGCCAGCAGCCCGACCCGGACTAGCCTTGTGTCCGGGGAGCTGTTTTTT. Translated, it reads CASSPTRTSLVSGELFF.